This TCR beta chain was recovered during a study of blood T cell repertoires in COVID-19. Turning to the study itself: Acute-phase and convalescent COVID-19 samples originated in the United States, Italy and Spain. T cells, B-cell-depleted T cells, or PBMCs provided the cDNA or gDNA that served as material.

In the source study's methods: Cell counts per sample came from amplifying reference gene primers. The table came from immunoSEQ multiplex PCR; TCRdb's copy has only in-frame clones and leaves some out. V and J calls plus clone size are reproduced from that table; the DNA served to infer D and trimming. Of approximately 77,000 clones in the sample, 80% are singletons; the top ten hold 4% to 6%. The ends lost 6 bases at V and 7 bases at J; junction bases unmatched: 2. Germline-derived CDR1 and CDR2 are MNHEY and SVGEGT. The CDR3 runs 11 residues. This clone was seen only once. The chain combines TRBV6-2 or TRBV6-3 with TRBJ1-2; 7 bases are a match to TRBD1. The sequenced sample consisted of peripheral blood. This sequence originates from a woman in her 70s with acute or convalescent COVID-19. The CDR3 spells CASSRQGGYTF. The CDR3 DNA follows: TGTGCCAGCAGCAGACAGGGTGGCTACACCTTC.